This T cell receptor beta chain was identified during a study of persistence of HIV-infected CD4 T cells (TCRdb year 2020). Regarding the study in general: The median time participants had been on suppressive ART was 7 to 9 years. CMV- and HIV-1 Gag-responding CD4+ T cells were isolated from ART-treated individuals so that antigen-driven clonal expansion of HIV-1-infected cells could be examined. The clonality of all cells in each sorted population was measured by TCRbeta sequencing, and the clonality of infected cells was measured by proviral sequencing. Peripheral blood samples of up to roughly 180 mL were obtained at multiple time points, with the exception of a couple of participants, for whom leukapheresis was performed at a single time point. The TCR cluster analysis across participants included roughly 8 participants for CMV and more than five participants for Gag. Study-wide findings and limitations: Significantly lower TCRbeta richness was observed in CMV- and Gag-responding cells than in anti-CD3/anti-CD28-responding cells, and higher oligoclonality was observed in CMV-responding cells than in CD3/CD28-stimulated and Gag-responding cells. Enrichment of degenerate expanded CDR3beta sequences was found in antigen-responding cells, suggesting convergent selection of CD4+ responses to CMV and Gag. TCR oligoclonality correlated with proviral oligoclonality within the same sorted populations. Few individuals were included in the study, and only a limited range of antigens was tested. Bulk TCR analyses could not be limited to the rare CMV-responding cells that actually contained HIV-1 proviruses.

A remark on this clone: Which antigen it targets is not known. Base qualities are not provided; no much larger clone lies one nucleotide away.

The immunoSEQ hsTCRB assay version 4, run in survey mode, was used to sequence TCRbeta repertoires from genomic DNA. For TCRbeta sequencing, genomic DNA was diluted to around 9.7 ng/uL, and up to about 1 ug was used per sample. As for the authors' bioinformatics: Analysis of the TCRbeta data was done in ImmunoSeq Analyzer 3.0, and diversity was computed on productive nucleotide rearrangements. The improved Chao index was used to estimate lower-bound TCR diversity, and the Gini coefficient was used to estimate clonality using the Immunarch R package. Different nucleotide rearrangements encoding the same CDR3beta amino acid sequence were counted as distinct clonotypes. Differential abundance analysis identified TCRbeta sequences significantly enriched in antigen-responding cells relative to anti-CD3/anti-CD28-activated cells. GLIPH2 grouped TCRs by predicted peptide-MHC specificity, both within each participant and across combined participant data sets. The immuneACCESS repertoire file appears here via TCRdb, limited to in-frame rearrangements. These files lack a portion of the clones; in checked studies, under half of the deficit traces to unresolved V genes, and the cause of the others is not known. The V and J calls and the clone size are those of that table, but D and trimming were determined from the DNA. The sample table contains roughly 20,000 clones; only one count was recorded for 70% to 80% of them. The ten top clones hold 6.5% to 8.5% of the sample.

The treatment or condition label of this sample denotes: suppressive antiretroviral therapy. Cells were stimulated with lysates of CMV-infected fibroblasts at 9 to 10 ug/mL. CD4+ T cells that responded were sorted based on upregulation of both CD40 ligand and CD69. Participants were HIV-1-infected adults who started suppressive ART during chronic infection. Plasma HIV-1 RNA had been undetectable (below 50 copies/mL) in participants for at least 4 years. To be included, participants needed a CD4+ T cell count above 400 cells/uL and a positive CMV serology. Before stimulation, PBMCs were isolated using density centrifugation and depleted of CD8+ T cells. CD8-depleted PBMCs were stimulated for 18 hours with anti-CD28/CD49d costimulation, CD40-blocking antibody and enfuvirtide to prevent new infections. Cell sorting was done on a Beckman Coulter MoFlo Legacy or XDP sorter, and dead cells were excluded with propidium iodide. For samples with more than one million cells, genomic DNA was extracted with the QIAamp DNA Mini Kit, and for all other samples the Quick-DNA Microprep Kit was used.

The input for sequencing was CD4+ T cells sorted from PBMCs after roughly 18-hour stimulation, taken from a patient who received antiretroviral therapy. This specimen's cell subset or site label, interpreted: CD40L+CD69+ CD4 T cells responding to CMV lysate. This receptor was taken from an adult man with HIV who was CMV-seropositive.

Read as DNA, the sequence is TGTGCCAGCGCCTTGGGTAATTCACCCCTCCACTTT. It translates as CASALGNSPLHF. The V and J segments used are TRBV7-9 and TRBJ1-6, with the D gene uncertain. From the cysteine up to the phenylalanine, the CDR3 has a length of 12 residues. The entry retains the CDR3 DNA only, 36 bases that are in frame from base 1. Relative to germline, V is 8 bases shorter and J is 6 bases shorter, with 8 bases between their ends. From a lookup of the germline V gene (reference sequence), CDR1 and CDR2 are SEHNR and FQNEAQ.